Shown below are 32 T cell receptor beta chains from a single sample sequenced in a study of blood T cell repertoires in COVID-19. Repertoires were generated with immunoSEQ multiplex PCR, while TCRdb's copy carries only in-frame clones and drops some. Of 500,000 or so clones detected, approximately 86% appear once; the ten largest clones hold about 0.65%. The sample comprised PBMCs or T cells enriched from blood (not recorded which). Receptor source: a woman between 18 and 29 years old who had recovered from COVID-19.

The chain combines TRBV30 with TRBJ2-5; possibly TRBD1 for D (5 bases). The germline V gene has CDR1 GTSNPN and CDR2 SVGIG (reference sequence). Trimming left V 4 bases short and J 0 bases short, with 6 bases between. The CDR3 spans 12 residues. The CDR3: CAWKGDQETQYF. CDR3 DNA: TGTGCCTGGAAAGGGGACCAAGAGACCCAGTACTTC.

This clone was recorded only once. This chain connects TRBV3-1 (or the pseudogene TRBV3-2) to TRBJ2-5; TRBD2 matches at 12 bases. V was pared by 4 bases and J by 5 bases, with 20 bases of the junction left unmatched. CDR3 length: 20 amino acids. Germline V gene lookup returns CDR1 LGHDT and CDR2 YNNKEL (reference sequence). The DNA for the CDR3 is TGTGCCAGCAGCCCGGGGGAACACCTGCTACTAGCGGGGGGCCGGGAGACCCAGTACTTC. Protein: CASSPGEHLLLAGGRETQYF.

This chain links TRBV6-5 with TRBJ2-2; the D gene is possibly TRBD1 (6 bases). The CDR3 totals 13 residues. From germline, CDR1 is MNHEY and CDR2 SVGAGI. The V end lost 5 bases, the J end lost 4 bases, and 8 bases lay between the germline ends. Here the CDR3 reads CASSHRVTGELFF. CDR3 coding DNA: TGTGCCAGCAGTCACAGGGTCACCGGGGAGCTGTTTTTT.

The chain combines TRBV18 with TRBJ1-4; D not resolved. Germline V lookup: CDR1 KGHSH, CDR2 LQKENI. CDR3 length equals 13 residues. Trimming removed 6 bases at V and 5 bases at J, with 10 bases between. CDR3 coding DNA: TGTGCCAGCTCTTGGGCAGAGAATGAAAAACTGTTTTTT. This sequence encodes CASSWAENEKLFF. The full variable domain, its missing parts supplied by reference TRBV18 and TRBJ1-4, is NAGVMQNPRHLVRRRGQEARLRCSPMKGHSHVYWYRQLPEEGLKFMVYLQKENIIDESGMPKERFSAEFPKEGPSILRIQQVVRGDSAAYFCASSWAENEKLFFGSGTQLSVL.

The CDR3 coding sequence is TGTGCCAGCAGTTTGAGGGTAAAACAGGGGCGTGGGAATGAGCAGTTCTTC. Translated, it gives CASSLRVKQGRGNEQFF. This chain connects TRBV27 to TRBJ2-1; 7 bases are shared with TRBD1. CDR1 and CDR2 (germline): MNHEY, SMNVEV (reference sequence). Trimming at V came to 3 bases and at J to 7 bases, leaving 15 bases not matched to a gene. CDR3 length: 17 amino acids.

This clone appeared once. V usage is TRBV21-1 and J usage is TRBJ1-1. TRBV21-1 is a known pseudogene. This CDR3 comprises 13 residues. The DNA of the CDR3 is TGTGCCAGCCCCTTAACCCAATACCCGGGAGCTTTCTTT. The encoded protein is CASPLTQYPGAFF.

V is TRBV18 and J is TRBJ2-2, with 9 nucleotides matching TRBD1. CDR1 and CDR2 from the germline V gene are KGHSH and LQKENI. The ends lost 1 base at V and 6 bases at J; junction bases unmatched: 9. This CDR3 region has 17 residues. CDR3 bases: TGTGCCAGCTCACCACTTAGTCCACAGGGGGCATCCGGGGAGCTGTTTTTT. Amino acid sequence: CASSPLSPQGASGELFF.

The rearrangement uses TRBV10-2 and TRBJ2-2; 9 nucleotides match TRBD1. The ends lost 8 bases at V and 3 bases at J; junction bases unmatched: 4. The CDR3 runs 14 residues. Germline V lookup: CDR1 WSHSY, CDR2 SAAADI. CDR3 loop: CASLRDRDTGELFF. CDR3 coding DNA: TGCGCCAGCCTCCGGGACAGGGACACCGGGGAGCTGTTTTTT.

This clone has just one count. The chain joins TRBV28 to TRBJ1-2; D is unresolved. Between the trimmed V and J ends, which lost 5 bases and 2 bases, there was a span of 9 bases. This CDR3 spans 13 amino acids. Germline CDR1 MDHEN, CDR2 SYDVKM. CDR3: CASSPGWNYGYTF. CDR3 coding DNA: TGTGCCAGCAGTCCGGGATGGAACTATGGCTACACCTTC.

V gene TRBV9 combines with J gene TRBJ2-1, with TRBD2 matching over 8 bases. CDR1 is SGDLS and CDR2 is YYNGEE in the germline V gene. The V segment lost 1 base and the J segment 13 bases; nucleotides outside the gene matches: 22. There are 18 residues in the CDR3. In DNA form, the CDR3 reads TGTGCCAGCAGCGTATCCCTAGCGGGCCCGGGCTCCAGGGACGGACAGTTCTTC. It is translated as CASSVSLAGPGSRDGQFF.

The V call is TRBV10-2, the J call TRBJ1-1; D call uncertain. Deletions cut 5 bases from V and 3 bases from J, with 10 bases between. CDR3 length: 13 amino acids. Germline V gene data show CDR1 as WSHSY and CDR2 as SAAADI. This chain's CDR3 is CASSPSGYTEAFF. The CDR3 coding sequence is TGCGCCAGCAGTCCGTCAGGATACACTGAAGCTTTCTTT.

This clone was seen once. The chain links TRBV14 to TRBJ2-5; perhaps TRBD1 as D (5 bases). This CDR3 has 16 residues. The V end lost 2 bases, the J end lost 5 bases, and 18 bases lay between the germline ends. Germline CDR1 and CDR2: SGHDN and FVKESK. CDR3 amino acids: CASSQRFTGVPETQYF. CDR3 DNA: TGTGCCAGCAGCCAAAGATTCACAGGCGTCCCGGAGACCCAGTACTTC.

This clone has a single count. The sample carries other DNA sequences with the same CDR3. The chain joins TRBV7-2 to TRBJ2-5, with D uncertain. The CDR3 totals 13 residues. CDR1 SGHTA and CDR2 FQGNSA come from the germline V gene. V lost 1 base, J lost 5 bases, and 8 bases lay in between. The CDR3 loop is CASSLDREETQYF. In nucleotides, the CDR3 is TGTGCCAGCAGCTTAGATCGAGAGGAGACCCAGTACTTC.

On this clone itself: The same CDR3 also results from other DNA sequences found in this sample. The chain has TRBV12-5 and TRBJ1-6; no clear D gene. Germline assignment: CDR1 LGHNT and CDR2 FRNRAP. The CDR3 contains 18 residues. Deletions cut 0 bases from V and 0 bases from J, with 12 bases between. For the CDR3, the DNA is TGTGCTAGTGGTTTGGTACTCGGTACGAGCTCCTATAATTCACCCCTCCACTTT. This translates into CASGLVLGTSSYNSPLHF.

This clone was detected once. V gene TRBV7-9 combines with J gene TRBJ2-3; 8 positions match TRBD1. In germline, CDR1 is SEHNR, CDR2 FQNEAQ (reference sequence). V lost 5 bases, J lost 2 bases, and 6 bases stayed unmatched. This CDR3 spans 15 amino acids. CDR3 nucleotides: TGTGCCAGCAGCGCCTGGACAGGGACCACAGATACGCAGTATTTT. Its translation is CASSAWTGTTDTQYF.

The J gene is TRBJ2-1, the V gene TRBV3-1 (or the pseudogene TRBV3-2); 9 nucleotides agree with TRBD2. The V segment lost 0 bases and the J segment 15 bases; nucleotides outside the gene matches: 9. The germline CDR1 and CDR2 sequences are LGHDT and YNNKEL (reference sequence). The CDR3 has 14 amino acids. The CDR3 protein is CASSQDPLAGGLFF. Here the CDR3 DNA reads TGTGCCAGCAGCCAAGACCCCCTCGCGGGGGGGTTGTTCTTC.

This clone was counted once. The genes are TRBV5-1 and TRBJ1-1, with D unclear. CDR3 length equals 13 residues. The V gene's germline CDR1 is SGHRS and CDR2 YFSETQ. The ends were cut back, 5 bases at V and 5 bases at J, with 13 bases in the middle. The CDR3 region is CASRREGGTEAFF. Here the CDR3 DNA reads TGCGCCAGCAGACGGGAGGGCGGGACTGAAGCTTTCTTT.

This clone was detected only a few times. V and J are TRBV6-6 and TRBJ2-7; D is perhaps TRBD2 (6 bases). Deletions cut 8 bases from V and 6 bases from J, with 17 bases between. The CDR3 runs to 13 residues. Germline loops: CDR1 MNHNY, CDR2 SVGAGI (reference sequence). CDR3 amino acids: CASGGIGPLEQYF. CDR3 nucleotide sequence: TGTGCCAGCGGGGGGATAGGGCCCCTCGAGCAGTACTTC.

This chain uses TRBV6-1 with TRBJ2-7; D perhaps matches TRBD1 (6 bases). The CDR3 length is 15 residues. The germline V gene has CDR1 MNHNS and CDR2 SASEGT. V was shortened by 1 base and J by 0 bases, with 10 bases between the two germline ends. CDR3 bases: TGTGCCAGCAGTGAAGTGGGGGACAACTCCTACGAGCAGTACTTC. It specifies CASSEVGDNSYEQYF.

The rearrangement joins TRBV12-1 to TRBJ1-2; the D call in the table, TRBD1, was not verified against the DNA. TRBV12-1 is reported as a pseudogene. The CDR3 has 13 amino acids. The CDR3 nucleotides read TGTGCCAGCAGCTTTGACGACAGCTATGGCTACACCTTC. It codes for CASSFDDSYGYTF.

The chain is built from TRBV30 and TRBJ1-5; no reliable D call. The V end lost 1 base, the J end lost 5 bases, and 9 bases lay between the germline ends. Germline V CDR1 and CDR2: GTSNPN, SVGIG (reference sequence). CDR3 length: 13 residues. CDR3 nucleotides: TGTGCCTGGAGTGGCGCCGATCATCAGCCCCAGCATTTT. As protein: CAWSGADHQPQHF.

This chain connects TRBV5-1 to TRBJ2-2; weak D call: TRBD1 (6 bases). CDR3 length equals 14 residues. The germline V gene has CDR1 SGHRS and CDR2 YFSETQ. Trimming removed 4 bases at V and 4 bases at J, with 11 bases between. The CDR3 nucleotides are TGCGCCAGCAGCCCATACAGGGCCACCGGGGAGCTGTTTTTT. It specifies CASSPYRATGELFF. Filled out from reference TRBV5-1 and TRBJ2-2, the complete variable domain reads KAGVTQTPRYLIKTRGQQVTLSCSPISGHRSVSWYQQTPGQGLQFLFEYFSETQRNKGNFPGRFSGRQFSNSRSEMNVSTLELGDSALYLCASSPYRATGELFFGEGSRLTVL.

V gene TRBV30 combines with J gene TRBJ1-3, with TRBD1 as a possible D gene (5 bases). Germline-derived CDR1 and CDR2 are GTSNPN and SVGIG (reference sequence). The CDR3 runs to 13 residues. The germline V and J ends were trimmed by 5 bases and 3 bases, with 11 bases remaining between them. The DNA for the CDR3 is TGTGCCTGGGGGAGACAGAATGGAAACACCATATATTTT. As protein: CAWGRQNGNTIYF.

The V and J genes are TRBV28 and TRBJ1-6, with 10 positions matching TRBD1. Germline trimming cut 4 bases from V and 11 bases from J; bases unmatched to any gene: 5. Germline CDR1 MDHEN, CDR2 SYDVKM. This CDR3 is built from 14 residues. CDR3 protein: CASSSTGGAAPLHF. DNA for the CDR3: TGTGCCAGCAGTTCGACAGGGGGCGCGGCACCCCTCCACTTT.

Details on this clone: This specimen includes other DNA sequences encoding the same CDR3. The rearrangement joins TRBV5-1 to TRBJ1-6; maybe TRBD1 (6 bases). Germline V gives CDR1 SGHRS, CDR2 YFSETQ. V lost 0 bases to trimming and J lost 7 bases, with 8 bases between them. This CDR3 contains 14 residues. The CDR3 DNA sequence: TGCGCCAGCAGCTTGGGGACAGTAAATTCACCCCTCCACTTT. Its protein product is CASSLGTVNSPLHF.

The chain couples TRBV5-5 to TRBJ2-7; 7 positions match TRBD1. Trimming removed 3 bases from V and 3 bases from J; junction bases left unmatched: 6. CDR1 and CDR2 from the germline V gene are SGHKS and YYEKEE (reference sequence). The CDR3 consists of 14 residues. The CDR3 loop is CASSYNRGDYEQYF. The CDR3 bases are TGTGCCAGCAGCTATAACAGGGGAGACTACGAGCAGTACTTC.

The chain couples TRBV29-1 to TRBJ2-1; a weak D match, TRBD2 (6 bases). With 3 bases removed from V and 5 bases from J, the gap between germline ends came to 8 bases. From germline, CDR1 is SQVTM and CDR2 ANQGSEA. This CDR3 spans 12 amino acids. CDR3 in DNA: TGCAGCGTTGACGGAGGGGACAATGAGCAGTTCTTC. It encodes CSVDGGDNEQFF.

The rearrangement links TRBV10-2 to TRBJ2-3, with 9 bases identical to TRBD2. From germline, CDR1 is WSHSY and CDR2 SAAADI. The CDR3 sequence is 17 residues long. Trimming cost V 2 bases and J 6 bases; bases outside gene matches: 12. In nucleotides, the CDR3 is TGCGCCAGCAGTGAGAGTCTAGCGGGACAAAGTGGGGATACGCAGTATTTT. Translated, it gives CASSESLAGQSGDTQYF.

V is TRBV28 and J is TRBJ2-2; weak D call: TRBD2 (6 bases). CDR1 and CDR2 (germline): MDHEN, SYDVKM. Between the trimmed V and J ends, which lost 3 bases and 3 bases, there was a span of 14 bases. The CDR3 is 16 amino acids. The CDR3 loop is CASSFPPLAHTGELFF. CDR3 nucleotide sequence: TGTGCCAGCAGTTTTCCCCCACTAGCCCACACCGGGGAGCTGTTTTTT. The whole variable domain, filled in from reference TRBV28 and TRBJ2-2, reads DVKVTQSSRYLVKRTGEKVFLECVQDMDHENMFWYRQDPGLGLRLIYFSYDVKMKEKGDIPEGYSVSREKKERFSLILESASTNQTSMYLCASSFPPLAHTGELFFGEGSRLTVL.

The chain links TRBV6-1 to TRBJ2-7; TRBD2 aligns across 7 bases. This CDR3 spans 15 amino acids. The germline V gene encodes CDR1 MNHNS and CDR2 SASEGT. V lost 2 bases and J lost 4; bases outside the gene matches: 8. CDR3 in DNA: TGTGCCAGCAGTGAAAGCGGGGACGCCCCGTACGAGCAGTACTTC. This encodes CASSESGDAPYEQYF.

V and J are TRBV5-1 and TRBJ2-7; TRBD1 might be the D (6 bases). The V and J ends lost 4 bases and 2 bases respectively, with 10 bases between them. The CDR3 is 13 amino acids. Germline V lookup: CDR1 SGHRS, CDR2 YFSETQ. In DNA, the CDR3 is TGCGCCAGCAGCGGGGACACTACCTACGAGCAGTACTTC. It translates to CASSGDTTYEQYF.

Only one count was recorded for this clone. V is TRBV2 and J is TRBJ2-1, with TRBD2 identical over 9 bases. In germline, CDR1 is SNHLY, CDR2 FYNNEI. V shed 8 bases and J 7 bases; nucleotides not matched to a gene: 9. This CDR3 has 14 residues. The CDR3 loop reads CASPRIAGANEQFF. In DNA form, the CDR3 reads TGTGCCAGCCCCCGGATAGCGGGGGCAAATGAGCAGTTCTTC.